The clone carrying this T cell receptor (beta chain) has at least ten counts. Antigen unknown. The germline CDR1 and CDR2 sequences are SGHDT and YYEEEE. Trimming removed 5 bases at V and 1 base at J, with 16 bases between. The CDR3 consists of 16 residues. TCRdb ran MiXCR on the 5' RACE reads and lists one entry per CDR3 protein. The sample includes around 210,000 distinct CDR3 sequences, approximately 8% of them seen just once. The data are from a study of CD8 T cells in ankylosing spondylitis. General study points: There were earlier reports of some motif variants in reactive arthritis synovial fluid and blood.

This TCR was sampled from a female donor with ankylosing spondylitis or in good health (not recorded which). Sequenced material: blood, either unsorted or a sorted T cell fraction (not recorded which). The V and J genes are TRBV5-6 and TRBJ2-1, with D possibly matching TRBD2 (6 bases). The CDR3 coding sequence is TGTGCCAGCAGACGGCGTTTGGGAGGTTCCTACAATGAGCAGTTCTTC. Protein: CASRRRLGGSYNEQFF.